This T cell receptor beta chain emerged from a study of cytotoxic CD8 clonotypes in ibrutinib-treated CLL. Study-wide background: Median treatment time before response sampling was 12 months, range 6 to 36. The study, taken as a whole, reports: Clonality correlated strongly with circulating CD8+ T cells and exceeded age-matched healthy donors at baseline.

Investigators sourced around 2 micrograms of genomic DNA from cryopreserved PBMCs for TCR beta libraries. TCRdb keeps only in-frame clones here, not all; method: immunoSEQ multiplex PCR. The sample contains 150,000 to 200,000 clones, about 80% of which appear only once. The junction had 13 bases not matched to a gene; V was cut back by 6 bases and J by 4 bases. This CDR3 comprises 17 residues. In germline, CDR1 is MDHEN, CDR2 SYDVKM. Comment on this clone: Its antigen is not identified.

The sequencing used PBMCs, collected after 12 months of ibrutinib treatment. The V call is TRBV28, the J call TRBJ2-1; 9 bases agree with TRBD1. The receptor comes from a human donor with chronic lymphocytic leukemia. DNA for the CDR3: TGTGCCAGCAGCCCTGCCTCGGGACAGGGACCATACAATGAGCAGTTCTTC. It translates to CASSPASGQGPYNEQFF.